The next 18 T cell receptor beta chains were all read from a single sample in a study of CD8+ T cells in alopecia areata. Isolated RNA was reverse transcribed into cDNA used as the sequencing template. Repertoires were generated with immunoSEQ multiplex PCR, while TCRdb's copy carries only in-frame clones and drops some. Here the sample spans around 190,000 clones, 50% to 60% being singletons. Treatment indicated: oral pan-JAK inhibitor, 5-10 mg twice daily. The source was CD4+ T cells sorted from blood, collected at week 4, from a patient treated with tofacitinib. These receptors were taken from a human donor with alopecia areata.

CDR3 sequence reads: CASSPLGQPLNTEAFF. DNA of the CDR3: TGTGCCAGCTCACCTTTGGGACAGCCACTGAACACTGAAGCTTTCTTT. The chain carries TRBV18 and TRBJ1-1; TRBD1 matches 7 bases. Germline CDR1 and CDR2: KGHSH and LQKENI. The CDR3 has 16 amino acids. V lost 3 bases to trimming and J lost 0 bases; unmatched junction nucleotides: 7. Full variable domain (remainder filled in from reference TRBV18 and TRBJ1-1): NAGVMQNPRHLVRRRGQEARLRCSPMKGHSHVYWYRQLPEEGLKFMVYLQKENIIDESGMPKERFSAEFPKEGPSILRIQQVVRGDSAAYFCASSPLGQPLNTEAFFGQGTRLTVV.

For this clone: This CDR3 is also generated by other DNA sequences in the sample. The gene calls are TRBV5-1 and TRBJ1-1, with TRBD1 as a possible D gene (6 bases). The germline CDR1 and CDR2 sequences are SGHRS and YFSETQ. The V end was cut by 0 bases, the J end by 5 bases, with 11 bases between. The CDR3 is 14 residues long. The CDR3 loop is CASSLEQGRTEAFF. CDR3 nucleotide sequence: TGCGCCAGCAGCTTGGAGCAGGGGCGAACTGAAGCTTTCTTT.

This clone came up a few times. This chain connects TRBV29-1 to TRBJ2-6; the D is unclear. Per the germline V gene, CDR1 is SQVTM and CDR2 is ANQGSEA. The V end was cut by 7 bases, the J end by 2 bases, with 12 bases between. This CDR3 has 14 residues. CDR3 in amino acids: CSAADFTGANVLTF. In DNA form, the CDR3 reads TGCAGCGCCGCAGACTTCACTGGGGCCAACGTCCTGACTTTC.

V and J are TRBV9 and TRBJ2-1, with D perhaps matching TRBD2 (5 bases). The CDR3 sequence is 15 residues long. The germline gives CDR1 SGDLS, CDR2 YYNGEE. V was clipped by 0 bases and J by 1 base, with 8 bases between them. The CDR3 region has the DNA TGTGCCAGCAGCGTAGGGACTGTATCCTACAATGAGCAGTTCTTC. Its translation: CASSVGTVSYNEQFF.

The chain uses TRBV28 and TRBJ1-2, with D uncertain. Germline V gives CDR1 MDHEN, CDR2 SYDVKM. This CDR3 comprises 12 residues. Trimming removed 3 bases at V and 3 bases at J, with 5 bases between. In nucleotides, the CDR3 is TGTGCCAGCAGTTTTTTCGACTATGGCTACACCTTC. It yields the protein CASSFFDYGYTF.

The chain carries TRBV11-2 and TRBJ1-4, with D maybe TRBD1 (5 bases). CDR1 and CDR2 from the germline V gene are SGHAT and FQNNGV. The CDR3 contains 15 residues. V shed 2 bases and J shed 4 bases, with 11 bases lying between them. The CDR3 bases are TGTGCCAGCAGCTTAACGCGGGGACGTAATGAAAAACTGTTTTTT. It codes for CASSLTRGRNEKLFF.

The chain uses TRBV27 and TRBJ1-3; D unclear. Between the trimmed V and J ends, which lost 5 bases and 0 bases, there was a span of 8 bases. This CDR3 has 14 residues. Germline assignment: CDR1 MNHEY and CDR2 SMNVEV (reference sequence). The CDR3 nucleotides are TGTGCCAGCAGTGCCGAGAGCTCTGGAAACACCATATATTTT. It specifies CASSAESSGNTIYF.

V is TRBV28 and J is TRBJ2-5; a possible D gene is TRBD2 (6 bases). V was trimmed by 3 bases and J by 1 base, leaving 9 bases between them. The CDR3 contains 14 residues. CDR1 and CDR2 (germline): MDHEN, SYDVKM. The CDR3 is CASSLAGRQETQYF. As DNA, the CDR3 is TGTGCCAGCAGTTTGGCGGGACGCCAAGAGACCCAGTACTTC. Combining the CDR3 with reference TRBV28 and TRBJ2-5 gives the whole variable domain DVKVTQSSRYLVKRTGEKVFLECVQDMDHENMFWYRQDPGLGLRLIYFSYDVKMKEKGDIPEGYSVSREKKERFSLILESASTNQTSMYLCASSLAGRQETQYFGPGTRLLVL.

This chain connects TRBV4-1 to TRBJ1-5, with 7 bases lining up with TRBD1. The germline gives CDR1 MGHRA, CDR2 YSYEKL. V lost 3 bases, J lost 4 bases, and 3 bases stayed unmatched. The CDR3 consists of 14 residues. The CDR3 here is CASSHRQGNQPQHF. CDR3 nucleotide sequence: TGCGCCAGCAGCCACCGACAGGGAAATCAGCCCCAGCATTTT.

V and J are TRBV10-2 and TRBJ1-1; D gene uncertain. This CDR3 is 12 amino acids long. Trimming removed 2 bases at V and 5 bases at J, with 6 bases between. Germline V gene data show CDR1 as WSHSY and CDR2 as SAAADI. In nucleotides, the CDR3 is TGCGCCAGCAGTGAGATAAGAACTGAAGCTTTCTTT. Translating it yields CASSEIRTEAFF.

There are a few counts of this clone. The chain has TRBV4-1 and TRBJ2-3; D not certain. In germline, CDR1 is MGHRA, CDR2 YSYEKL. This CDR3 is built from 13 residues. V was shortened by 2 bases and J by 6 bases, with 9 bases between the two germline ends. Written as DNA, the CDR3 is TGCGCCAGCAGCCAAACCTATTCGGATACGCAGTATTTT. This translates into CASSQTYSDTQYF.

V gene TRBV29-1 combines with J gene TRBJ1-5, with 8 bases matching TRBD1. The CDR3 spans 13 residues. Germline V gene lookup returns CDR1 SQVTM and CDR2 ANQGSEA. V dropped 7 bases and J dropped 4; count of bases not matched to a gene: 6. CDR3 in amino acids: CSASTGVNQPQHF. For the CDR3, the DNA is TGCAGCGCTTCGACAGGGGTGAATCAGCCCCAGCATTTT.

This clone was picked up one time. In DNA form, the CDR3 reads TGTGCCAGCAGCCTACTACCTCTAGCGGGAGGGCTAGGAGAGCAGTACTTC. Protein: CASSLLPLAGGLGEQYF. The gene calls are TRBV2 and TRBJ2-7; 12 bases are a match to TRBD2. The V and J ends lost 6 bases and 7 bases, in that order; junction bases with no gene match: 16. The length of the CDR3 is 17 residues. Germline V gene data show CDR1 as SNHLY and CDR2 as FYNNEI.

The chain couples TRBV7-2 to TRBJ2-7; perhaps TRBD2 as D (5 bases). The V and J ends lost 0 bases and 2 bases respectively, with 11 bases between them. Germline V CDR1 and CDR2: SGHTA, FQGNSA. The CDR3 totals 15 residues. The CDR3: CASSLAGSDPYEQYF. The CDR3 coding sequence is TGTGCCAGCAGCTTAGCGGGTAGCGACCCCTACGAGCAGTACTTC.

The chain uses TRBV25-1 and TRBJ1-2; D ambiguous. This CDR3 comprises 12 residues. Germline V gene data show CDR1 as MGHDK and CDR2 as SYGVNS. Trimming removed 9 bases at V and 7 bases at J, with 15 bases between. CDR3 sequence reads: CASRSAGGGYTF. The CDR3 bases are TGTGCCAGTCGGAGTGCTGGCGGTGGCTACACCTTC.

V gene TRBV5-6 combines with J gene TRBJ2-3; D is possibly TRBD1 (6 bases). There are 13 residues in the CDR3. Deletions cut 0 bases from V and 7 bases from J, with 9 bases between. Per the germline V gene, CDR1 is SGHDT and CDR2 is YYEEEE. The CDR3 is CASSLGTVNTQYF. The CDR3 coding sequence is TGTGCCAGCAGCTTGGGGACAGTTAATACGCAGTATTTT.

V gene TRBV30 combines with J gene TRBJ1-5, with 7 positions matching TRBD1. Germline V lookup: CDR1 GTSNPN, CDR2 SVGIG (reference sequence). The CDR3 runs to 14 residues. The J segment lost 6 bases and the V segment lost 2 bases, leaving 7 bases of the junction unmatched. The CDR3 coding sequence is TGTGCCTGGAGTTTTTCAGGGGGGTCTCAGCCCCAGCATTTT. Its protein is CAWSFSGGSQPQHF.

The chain carries TRBV27 and TRBJ1-4, with TRBD1 matching over 9 bases. This CDR3 is 15 amino acids long. Germline V lookup: CDR1 MNHEY, CDR2 SMNVEV (reference sequence). V lost 6 bases and J lost 7; bases outside the gene matches: 9. Here the CDR3 reads CASSLTGQGFEKLFF. The DNA for the CDR3 is TGTGCCAGCAGCCTCACCGGACAGGGGTTTGAAAAACTGTTTTTT.